The 17 T cell receptor beta chains below were found in one sample sequenced in a study of blood T cells in healthy people across ages. PCR was performed a second time for roughly 7 to 12 cycles using a sample-barcoded 5' primer and a J-beta primer mix. MiXCR, run by TCRdb on the 5' RACE reads, gives a single entry per CDR3 protein. The table has about 640,000 distinct CDR3 sequences, roughly 31% seen once; the top ten hold 15% to 19%. The sequenced material came from blood. The source is a woman of 80 years or more in good health.

This clonotype was recorded at least ten times. The J gene is TRBJ1-1, the V gene TRBV12-3 or TRBV12-4, with 7 bases fitting TRBD1. The CDR3 extends over 13 amino acids. V was pared by 5 bases and J by 6 bases, with 6 bases of the junction left unmatched. The CDR3 loop is CASSPTGTAEAFF. In nucleotides, the CDR3 is TGTGCCAGCAGTCCGACAGGGACGGCTGAAGCTTTCTTT.

This clonotype was counted ten times or more. The chain couples TRBV20-1 to TRBJ1-1; no clear D. The germline V gene encodes CDR1 DFQATT and CDR2 SNEGSKA (reference sequence). This CDR3 comprises 14 residues. Trimming removed 3 bases at V and 2 bases at J, with 13 bases between. The CDR3 is CSASLRSRNTEAFF. The CDR3 coding sequence is TGCAGTGCTAGCTTGCGGTCGAGAAACACTGAAGCTTTCTTT.

On this clonotype: One end of the junction is discordant with germline, which a read error may explain. The chain joins TRBV12-5 to TRBJ2-3; D may be TRBD1 or TRBD2 (5 bases each). Germline lookup yields CDR1 LGHNT and CDR2 FRNRAP. This CDR3 spans 14 amino acids. The CDR3 DNA reads TGTGCTAGTGATTTGCCCCAGGGACCAGCAGGGCAGTATTTT. Translation gives CASDLPQGPAGQYF. Full variable domain (remainder filled in from reference TRBV12-5 and TRBJ2-3): DARVTQTPRHKVTEMGQEVTMRCQPILGHNTVFWYRQTMMQGLELLAYFRNRAPLDDSGMPKDRFSAEMPDATLATLKIQPSEPRDSAVYFCASDLPQGPAGQYFGPGTRLTVL.

J is TRBJ2-2 and V is TRBV11-2; tentative D call: TRBD2 (6 bases). The CDR3 is 15 amino acids. Germline CDR1 and CDR2: SGHAT and FQNNGV. V gave up 0 bases and J gave up 5 bases, with 10 bases separating them. The CDR3 here is CASSLEGGATGELFF. The DNA of the CDR3 is TGTGCCAGCAGCTTAGAGGGCGGGGCGACCGGGGAGCTGTTTTTT.

The table lists this clonotype with a few counts. A much larger clone is a single base away; this may be a read error. V is TRBV6-2 or TRBV6-3 and J is TRBJ2-7, with D perhaps matching TRBD2 (6 bases). This CDR3 spans 17 amino acids. CDR1 and CDR2 (germline): MNHEY, SVGEGT. V was pared by 2 bases and J by 0 bases, with 17 bases between. CDR3 nucleotides: TGTGCCAGCAGTTACGGTGCGCCCCGGGAGAACTCCTACGAGCAGTACTTC. Translating gives CASSYGAPRENSYEQYF.

A single count supports this clonotype. The rearrangement joins TRBV7-2 to TRBJ1-6; D is undetermined. The CDR3 length is 13 residues. Germline V gives CDR1 SGHTA, CDR2 FQGNSA. V dropped 5 bases and J dropped 9 bases, with 11 bases sitting between them. Here the CDR3 DNA reads TGTGCCAGCAGCCGAAACCCGGGTTCACCCCTCCACTTT. Its translation is CASSRNPGSPLHF.

This clonotype appeared many times. Here the CDR3 reads CSAREPAGRSYEQYF. CDR3 bases: TGCAGTGCTAGAGAACCCGCTGGAAGGTCCTACGAGCAGTACTTC. The chain links TRBV20-1 to TRBJ2-7; no clear D. The V and J ends lost 0 bases and 1 base respectively, with 13 bases between them. CDR3 length: 15 residues. CDR1 and CDR2 (germline): DFQATT, SNEGSKA (reference sequence).

The chain joins TRBV7-9 to TRBJ2-3, with 11 positions matching TRBD2. From germline, CDR1 is SEHNR and CDR2 FQNEAQ (reference sequence). J gave up 2 bases and V 0 bases, and 1 base lay outside the gene matches. The CDR3 has 16 amino acids. CDR3 sequence reads: CASSLALAGDTDTQYF. DNA of the CDR3: TGTGCCAGCAGCTTAGCACTAGCGGGGGACACAGATACGCAGTATTTT.

The chain joins TRBV4-1 to TRBJ2-4, with TRBD1 matching 7 bases. The end of the DNA aligns better with TRBJ2-7, so the J call may be wrong. The CDR3 has 16 residues. CDR1 is MGHRA and CDR2 is YSYEKL in the germline V gene. CDR3 nucleotides: TGCGCCAGCAGCCAAGATTGGGGACAGCCTCCATTCGAGCAGTACTTC. Protein: CASSQDWGQPPFEQYF.

The chain couples TRBV6-2 or TRBV6-3 to TRBJ2-5; perhaps TRBD2 as D (6 bases). This CDR3 is built from 20 residues. Germline CDR1 reads MNHEY; CDR2 reads SVGEGT. V gave up 2 bases and J gave up 11 bases, with 36 bases separating them. This CDR3 reads CASSYPKIADDVSGYNEQYF. The CDR3 DNA follows: TGTGCCAGCAGTTACCCAAAAATCGCGGACGACGTCAGCGGGTACAATGAGCAGTACTTC.

This clonotype was observed at least ten times. This chain connects TRBV28 to TRBJ2-3; D possibly corresponds to TRBD1 (6 bases). Trimming removed 3 bases from V and 3 bases from J, with 13 bases in between. The CDR3 loop spans 15 amino acids. CDR1 and CDR2 (germline): MDHEN, SYDVKM. Here the CDR3 DNA reads TGTGCCAGCAGTTTTAACAGGGCCGGGACAGATACGCAGTATTTT. Translation gives CASSFNRAGTDTQYF.

The chain has TRBV7-2 and TRBJ1-1; no clear D. The CDR3 length is 15 residues. Trimming shortened V by 5 bases and J by 0 bases, and 13 bases separated the two germline ends. Germline values: CDR1 SGHTA, CDR2 FQGNSA. The CDR3 DNA reads as TGTGCCAGCAGCCGGCGGGTCGGGTTGAACACTGAAGCTTTCTTT. This translates into CASSRRVGLNTEAFF.

This clonotype has just one count. The V call is TRBV7-2, the J call TRBJ2-1; D is undetermined. The CDR3 runs to 13 residues. Trimming removed 1 base from V and 10 bases from J, with 11 bases in between. Germline V gives CDR1 SGHTA, CDR2 FQGNSA. The CDR3 DNA reads TGTGCCAGCAGCTTAGGCACAGTTTTGGAGCAGTTCTTC. This codes for CASSLGTVLEQFF.

This clonotype was seen once. The genes are TRBV6-4 and TRBJ1-1; 8 nucleotides align to TRBD1. The CDR3 has 14 residues. Germline V CDR1 and CDR2: MRHNA, SNTAGT. The ends lost 5 bases at V and 4 bases at J; junction bases unmatched: 6. This CDR3 is CASSMTGESTEAFF. CDR3 in DNA: TGTGCCAGCAGTATGACAGGGGAGAGCACTGAAGCTTTCTTT.

Points on this clonotype: This may come from a read error, since a much larger clone is one base off. The chain joins TRBV7-2 to TRBJ2-5; D unresolved. CDR1 SGHTA and CDR2 FQGNSA come from the germline V gene. V gave up 5 bases and J gave up 11 bases, with 15 bases separating them. The CDR3 spans 12 residues. CDR3 bases: TGTGCCAGCAGCCCCCCCAGTCATGAGCAGTACTTC. Translating gives CASSPPSHEQYF.

This clonotype showed up many times. This rearrangement joins TRBV27 to TRBJ2-5, with 8 bases aligning to TRBD1. CDR3 length: 13 residues. With V trimmed by 5 bases and J by 4 bases, 3 bases remained unmatched. From germline, CDR1 is MNHEY and CDR2 SMNVEV (reference sequence). CDR3 sequence (DNA): TGTGCCAGCAGTGGGCAGGGGGCAGAGACCCAGTACTTC. It yields the protein CASSGQGAETQYF.

The table lists this clonotype with a few counts. CDR3 sequence reads: CASSLGVPRALHF. In nucleotides, the CDR3 is TGTGCCAGCAGCTTGGGGGTCCCTCGGGCCCTCCACTTT. The rearrangement links TRBV7-9 to TRBJ1-6; possibly TRBD1 for D (5 bases). CDR1 is SEHNR, CDR2 FQNEAQ, per germline (reference sequence). This CDR3 contains 13 residues. Trimming took off 3 bases at V and 14 bases at J, with 14 bases between the two ends.